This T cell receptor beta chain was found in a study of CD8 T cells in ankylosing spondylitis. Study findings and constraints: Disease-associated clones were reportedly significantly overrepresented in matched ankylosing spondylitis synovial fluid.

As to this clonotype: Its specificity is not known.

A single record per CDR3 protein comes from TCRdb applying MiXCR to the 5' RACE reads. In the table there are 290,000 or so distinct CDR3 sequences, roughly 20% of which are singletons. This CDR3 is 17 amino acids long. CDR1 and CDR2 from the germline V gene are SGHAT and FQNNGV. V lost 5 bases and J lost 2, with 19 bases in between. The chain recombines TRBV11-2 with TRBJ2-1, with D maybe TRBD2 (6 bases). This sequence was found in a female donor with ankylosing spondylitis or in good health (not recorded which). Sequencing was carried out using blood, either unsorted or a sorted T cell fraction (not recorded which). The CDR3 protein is CASSPPDYRVTYNEQFF. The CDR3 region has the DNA TGTGCCAGCAGCCCCCCGGACTACAGAGTGACCTACAATGAGCAGTTCTTC. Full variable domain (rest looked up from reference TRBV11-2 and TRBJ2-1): EAGVAQSPRYKIIEKRQSVAFWCNPISGHATLYWYQQILGQGPKLLIQFQNNGVVDDSQLPKDRFSAERLKGVDSTLKIQPAKLEDSAVYLCASSPPDYRVTYNEQFFGPGTRLTVL.